This TCR beta chain was documented in a study of chemoradiotherapy in HPV16-positive cancers. Study-wide points: During treatment, candidate HPV-specific clones and E7-related motifs expanded in tumor.

On this clone itself: Its target is unknown.

Repertoires were sampled repeatedly during chemoradiotherapy. The repertoire was sequenced with immunoSEQ multiplex PCR; TCRdb's copy has only in-frame clones and lacks some. The table shows 40,000 to 65,000 clones, with 90% occurring only once. The material was blood, obtained from a patient who underwent chemoradiotherapy. The receptor was derived from a human donor with HPV-associated anogenital cancer.

CDR3 DNA sequence: TGTGCCAGCAGCCGCCAAGAGACCCAGTACTTC. Its protein is CASSRQETQYF. The V gene is TRBV6-6, the J gene TRBJ2-5; no reliable D call. The germline V gene has CDR1 MNHNY and CDR2 SVGAGI (reference sequence). The CDR3 loop spans 11 amino acids. Trimming cost V 6 bases and J 1 base, with 3 bases left between them.